These 6 T cell receptor beta chains came from one sample sequenced in a study of OX40 agonist ivuxolimab in advanced cancers. Clones were sequenced by immunoSEQ multiplex PCR, and TCRdb holds only the in-frame ones, with some missing. This table holds approximately 11,000 clones, approximately 86% found once. Sequenced here: CD4+ or CD8+ T cells sorted from blood, sampled in a trial of the OX40 agonist ivuxolimab. The origin of the receptors is an adult with an advanced solid tumor such as melanoma, head and neck, liver or kidney cancer.

The chain couples TRBV25-1 to TRBJ2-3, with D hard to call. This CDR3 has 16 amino acids. Trimming took off 1 base at V and 2 bases at J, with 13 bases between the two ends. Per germline, CDR1 MGHDK and CDR2 SYGVNS. The CDR3 is CASSESGDPHTDTQYF. DNA of the CDR3: TGTGCCAGCAGTGAATCAGGCGACCCTCACACAGATACGCAGTATTTT.

The rearrangement links TRBV18 to TRBJ2-4, with D possibly being TRBD1 (5 bases). CDR1 KGHSH and CDR2 LQKENI come from the germline V gene. V was pared by 4 bases and J by 0 bases, with 10 bases between. The CDR3 has 15 residues. CDR3 DNA: TGTGCCAGCTCACAACAGGACCTAGCCAAAAACATTCAGTACTTC. Its protein is CASSQQDLAKNIQYF.

This chain links TRBV5-1 with TRBJ2-4, with TRBD1 matching over 7 bases. Germline assignment: CDR1 SGHRS and CDR2 YFSETQ. V shed 4 bases, J shed 1 base, and the junction held 11 bases outside the gene matches. The CDR3 runs 17 residues. The CDR3 nucleotides read TGCGCCAGCAGCGCCCGGCTGACAGGGTTTGCCAAAAACATTCAGTACTTC. Translation: CASSARLTGFAKNIQYF.

V and J are TRBV27 and TRBJ2-1; D might be TRBD2 (6 bases). Trimming removed 8 bases from V and 6 bases from J, with 14 bases in between. The CDR3 sequence is 13 residues long. Germline V gene data show CDR1 as MNHEY and CDR2 as SMNVEV (reference sequence). The CDR3 DNA reads TGTGCCAGCTCTAGGGACTGGGGCAATGAGCAGTTCTTC. Translation gives CASSRDWGNEQFF.

This clone was seen a single time. This chain uses TRBV13 with TRBJ2-7; a weak D match, TRBD2 (6 bases). Germline loops: CDR1 PRHDT, CDR2 FYEKMQ (reference sequence). Trimming left V 1 base short and J 2 bases short, with 18 bases between. CDR3 length: 17 amino acids. The CDR3, as DNA: TGTGCCAGCAGCTTAGCGCGGGAAGGTAGTAGGGCCTACGAGCAGTACTTC. Protein product: CASSLAREGSRAYEQYF.

In this sample, this clone turned up once. V is TRBV7-3 and J is TRBJ1-1; D possibly corresponds to TRBD1 (5 bases). Germline V gene lookup returns CDR1 SGHTA and CDR2 FQGTGA. V was trimmed by 5 bases and J by 1 base, leaving 14 bases between them. CDR3 length: 15 residues. CDR3 region: CASSPQGTANTEAFF. The CDR3 region has the DNA TGTGCCAGCAGCCCGCAGGGAACCGCGAACACTGAAGCTTTCTTT.